The 27 T cell receptor beta chains reported below all come from one sample, sequenced in a study of blood T cell repertoires in COVID-19. Some clones are missing from TCRdb's copy, which holds only in-frame ones; the method was immunoSEQ multiplex PCR. In the table there are about 360,000 clones, around 90% of which are singletons. What was sequenced was PBMCs or T cells enriched from blood (not recorded which). The receptors originated from a woman aged 40 to 49 with acute COVID-19.

The rearrangement links TRBV5-8 to TRBJ2-7; 7 bases line up with TRBD1. With V trimmed by 6 bases and J by 11 bases, 11 bases remained unmatched. The CDR3 has 12 residues. CDR1 is SGHTS, CDR2 YDEGEE, per germline. CDR3: CASTGTALLEYF. The DNA for the CDR3 is TGTGCCAGCACCGGGACAGCCCTTTTGGAGTACTTC.

On this clone itself: The junction shows a germline mismatch at one end, possibly a read error. This chain joins TRBV5-4 and TRBJ2-2; D may be TRBD2 (5 bases). CDR1 is SGHNT and CDR2 is YYREEE in the germline V gene (reference sequence). CDR3 size: 16 residues. CDR3 sequence reads: CASSLGSRPNTGELLF. CDR3 DNA sequence: TGTGCCAGCAGCTTGGGGTCTCGCCCGAACACCGGGGAGCTGCTTTTT.

The chain recombines TRBV5-1 with TRBJ2-3, with TRBD1 identical over 7 bases. V lost 1 base to trimming and J lost 2 bases; unmatched junction nucleotides: 4. This CDR3 contains 15 residues. The germline V gene has CDR1 SGHRS and CDR2 YFSETQ. DNA of the CDR3: TGCGCCAGCAGCTTGCAGACAGGGATCACAGATACGCAGTATTTT. It encodes CASSLQTGITDTQYF. The entire variable domain, with the rest obtained from reference TRBV5-1 and TRBJ2-3, is as follows: KAGVTQTPRYLIKTRGQQVTLSCSPISGHRSVSWYQQTPGQGLQFLFEYFSETQRNKGNFPGRFSGRQFSNSRSEMNVSTLELGDSALYLCASSLQTGITDTQYFGPGTRLTVL.

This chain uses TRBV4-1 with TRBJ1-4; D gene ambiguous. The CDR3 has 14 residues. The V and J ends lost 1 base and 5 bases respectively, with 8 bases between them. Looked up from germline, CDR1 is MGHRA and CDR2 is YSYEKL. Here the CDR3 reads CASSQGSSNEKLFF. The CDR3 DNA is TGCGCCAGCAGCCAAGGCAGTTCGAATGAAAAACTGTTTTTT.

Only one count was recorded for this clone. V usage is TRBV11-3 and J usage is TRBJ2-3; D may be TRBD1 (5 bases). The germline gives CDR1 SGHNT, CDR2 YENEEA. This CDR3 is 16 amino acids long. V lost 0 bases and J 9 bases, leaving 19 bases between the germline ends. For the CDR3, the DNA is TGTGCCAGCAGCTTAGATCCCGCAGGGCCACTGGGGACGCAGTATTTT. Its translation: CASSLDPAGPLGTQYF. The variable domain in full, with the rest retrieved from reference TRBV11-3 and TRBJ2-3, is EAGVVQSPRYKIIEKKQPVAFWCNPISGHNTLYWYLQNLGQGPELLIRYENEEAVDDSQLPKDRFSAERLKGVDSTLKIQPAELGDSAVYLCASSLDPAGPLGTQYFGPGTRLTVL.

The rearrangement uses TRBV19 and TRBJ1-5; D is unresolved. V lost 5 bases to trimming and J lost 0 bases, with 8 bases between them. This CDR3 region has 14 residues. Per the germline V gene, CDR1 is LNHDA and CDR2 is SQIVND (reference sequence). The CDR3 DNA sequence: TGTGCCAGTAGTCGCGGATATAGCAATCAGCCCCAGCATTTT. Residues: CASSRGYSNQPQHF. The complete variable domain, with remaining parts taken from reference TRBV19 and TRBJ1-5, reads DGGITQSPKYLFRKEGQNVTLSCEQNLNHDAMYWYRQDPGQGLRLIYYSQIVNDFQKGDIAEGYSVSREKKESFPLTVTSAQKNPTAFYLCASSRGYSNQPQHFGDGTRLSIL.

This chain connects TRBV5-4 to TRBJ1-2, with 10 bases matching TRBD1. The CDR3 spans 16 residues. Losses at the gene ends were 4 bases for V and 7 bases for J; bases not matched to a gene: 13. Germline loops: CDR1 SGHNT, CDR2 YYREEE (reference sequence). CDR3 protein: CASSPGGDRGVGGYTF. The CDR3 nucleotides are TGTGCCAGCAGCCCGGGGGGGGACAGGGGTGTAGGTGGCTACACCTTC.

V and J are TRBV7-2 and TRBJ2-1, with D maybe TRBD2 (6 bases). Germline-derived CDR1 and CDR2 are SGHTA and FQGNSA. Trimming cost V 1 base and J 3 bases, with 10 bases left between them. This CDR3 is built from 15 residues. CDR3 residues: CASSLVGSGYNEQFF. In nucleotides, the CDR3 is TGTGCCAGCAGCTTAGTCGGTAGCGGCTACAATGAGCAGTTCTTC.

A word on this clone: Different DNA sequences within this sample yield the same CDR3. The chain has TRBV3-1 (or the pseudogene TRBV3-2) and TRBJ2-5; 9 bases align to TRBD2. Per the germline V gene, CDR1 is LGHDT and CDR2 is YNNKEL (reference sequence). This CDR3 contains 14 residues. With V trimmed by 3 bases and J by 2 bases, 1 base remained unmatched. The chain's CDR3 is CASSQRGGQETQYF. CDR3 sequence (DNA): TGTGCCAGCAGCCAGCGGGGGGGACAAGAGACCCAGTACTTC.

The V call is TRBV5-8, the J call TRBJ1-6; 7 bases match TRBD1. V dropped 4 bases and J dropped 5; count of bases not matched to a gene: 12. From germline, CDR1 is SGHTS and CDR2 YDEGEE. This CDR3 contains 17 residues. The CDR3 reads CASSRETGAVDNSPLHF. DNA for the CDR3: TGTGCCAGCAGCCGAGAAACAGGGGCGGTAGATAATTCACCCCTCCACTTT.

This sequence joins TRBV9 and TRBJ2-7, with D possibly being TRBD1 (5 bases). The CDR3 consists of 14 residues. CDR1 and CDR2 from the germline V gene are SGDLS and YYNGEE. V was shortened by 0 bases and J by 3 bases, with 10 bases between the two germline ends. CDR3 loop: CASSVGRGGYEQYF. CDR3 sequence (DNA): TGTGCCAGCAGCGTAGGAAGGGGTGGCTACGAGCAGTACTTC.

The chain has TRBV19 and TRBJ1-6; D not resolved. Deletions cut 4 bases from V and 9 bases from J, with 7 bases between. This CDR3 region has 12 residues. Germline loops: CDR1 LNHDA, CDR2 SQIVND (reference sequence). The CDR3 loop is CASSNARSPLHF. CDR3 sequence (DNA): TGTGCCAGTAGTAACGCGCGTTCACCCCTCCACTTT.

The V call is TRBV6-1, the J call TRBJ2-3; no definite D call. Trimming removed 3 bases at V and 0 bases at J, with 10 bases between. This CDR3 region has 15 residues. Germline CDR1 and CDR2: MNHNS and SASEGT. As DNA, the CDR3 is TGTGCCAGCAGTGAGCTGGGCCCCAGCACAGATACGCAGTATTTT. Protein sequence: CASSELGPSTDTQYF.

This clone turned up a few times. The rearrangement joins TRBV4-1 to TRBJ2-2, with TRBD2 as a possible D gene (5 bases). Germline lookup yields CDR1 MGHRA and CDR2 YSYEKL. V was shortened by 1 base and J by 1 base, with 7 bases between the two germline ends. The CDR3 runs 15 residues. The CDR3 here is CASSQVGLNTGELFF. CDR3 in DNA: TGCGCCAGCAGCCAAGTCGGACTGAACACCGGGGAGCTGTTTTTT.

The chain couples TRBV24-1 to TRBJ1-2; tentative D call: TRBD1 (6 bases). Germline CDR1 KGHDR, CDR2 SFDVKD. V lost 6 bases and J 2 bases, leaving 18 bases between the germline ends. The CDR3 has 16 residues. In DNA, the CDR3 is TGTGCCACCAGTTCCCTTGACGGACAGCTAAACTATGGCTACACCTTC. Its protein product is CATSSLDGQLNYGYTF.

The chain uses TRBV5-6 and TRBJ2-6; D may be TRBD2 (5 bases). The CDR3 sequence is 16 residues long. With 4 bases removed from V and 2 bases from J, the gap between germline ends came to 13 bases. Germline assignment: CDR1 SGHDT and CDR2 YYEEEE. CDR3 in amino acids: CASSGGMATGANVLTF. CDR3 sequence (DNA): TGTGCCAGCAGCGGAGGCATGGCGACTGGGGCCAACGTCCTGACTTTC. The whole variable domain, filled in from reference TRBV5-6 and TRBJ2-6, reads DAGVTQSPTHLIKTRGQQVTLRCSPKSGHDTVSWYQQALGQGPQFIFQYYEEEERQRGNFPDRFSGHQFPNYSSELNVNALLLGDSALYLCASSGGMATGANVLTFGAGSRLTVL.

This chain joins TRBV2 and TRBJ1-5; possibly TRBD1 for D (5 bases). This CDR3 is 15 amino acids long. Per the germline V gene, CDR1 is SNHLY and CDR2 is FYNNEI. V gave up 1 base and J gave up 6 bases, with 13 bases separating them. The CDR3 loop is CASSEDQARAQPQHF. In DNA, the CDR3 is TGTGCCAGCAGTGAAGACCAGGCCAGGGCTCAGCCCCAGCATTTT. The complete variable domain, with remaining parts taken from reference TRBV2 and TRBJ1-5, reads EPEVTQTPSHQVTQMGQEVILRCVPISNHLYFYWYRQILGQKVEFLVSFYNNEISEKSEIFDDQFSVERPDGSNFTLKIRSTKLEDSAMYFCASSEDQARAQPQHFGDGTRLSIL.

The chain is built from TRBV7-2 and TRBJ1-1; no clear D gene. The germline V gene has CDR1 SGHTA and CDR2 FQGNSA. This CDR3 is built from 14 residues. V was shortened by 1 base and J by 1 base, with 7 bases between the two germline ends. This CDR3 is CASSLGQANTEAFF. The CDR3 DNA sequence: TGTGCCAGCAGCTTAGGTCAAGCGAACACTGAAGCTTTCTTT.

The chain recombines TRBV7-8 with TRBJ1-2, with a tentative D call TRBD1 (5 bases). Germline assignment: CDR1 SGHVS and CDR2 FQNEAQ. CDR3 size: 16 residues. The V and J ends lost 5 bases and 5 bases respectively, with 21 bases between them. CDR3: CASSIAGPRGGYGYTF. CDR3 in DNA: TGTGCCAGCAGCATCGCGGGGCCTCGAGGAGGTTATGGCTACACCTTC.

This chain joins TRBV2 and TRBJ1-5; no firm D call. The CDR3 sequence is 13 residues long. The V gene's germline CDR1 is SNHLY and CDR2 FYNNEI. V was pared by 4 bases and J by 5 bases, with 9 bases between. Here the CDR3 reads CASSVSGDQPQHF. CDR3 coding DNA: TGTGCCAGCAGTGTATCGGGAGATCAGCCCCAGCATTTT.

This clone was picked up one time. The chain recombines TRBV14 with TRBJ2-1; TRBD2 matches at 7 bases. Unmatched junction bases numbered 6, after V lost 1 base and J lost 9 bases. CDR1 SGHDN and CDR2 FVKESK come from the germline V gene. This CDR3 contains 14 residues. CDR3 nucleotides: TGTGCCAGCAGCCAAGCGCCAGGGAGGGCTGAGCAGTTCTTC. It encodes CASSQAPGRAEQFF.

The chain links TRBV2 to TRBJ2-2; maybe TRBD1 (5 bases). This CDR3 spans 14 amino acids. Germline CDR1 is SNHLY and CDR2 is FYNNEI. Between the trimmed V and J ends, which lost 6 bases and 0 bases, there was a span of 8 bases. The CDR3 sequence: CASRGRANTGELFF. For the CDR3, the DNA is TGTGCCAGCAGGGGCAGGGCGAACACCGGGGAGCTGTTTTTT.

The chain carries TRBV5-8 and TRBJ1-5; D not resolved. Germline V lookup: CDR1 SGHTS, CDR2 YDEGEE. CDR3 size: 15 residues. V lost 3 bases, J lost 0 bases, and 10 bases lay in between. CDR3: CASSYRFSSNQPQHF. CDR3 in DNA: TGTGCCAGCAGCTACCGGTTCTCTAGCAATCAGCCCCAGCATTTT.

The chain combines TRBV6-4 with TRBJ2-1; 8 positions agree with TRBD1. Germline CDR1 and CDR2: MRHNA and SNTAGT. V shed 6 bases and J 12 bases; nucleotides not matched to a gene: 13. The length of the CDR3 is 14 residues. CDR3 sequence reads: CASRENSGTGRQFF. Written as DNA, the CDR3 is TGTGCCAGCAGGGAAAACTCAGGGACAGGCAGGCAGTTCTTC.

The J gene is TRBJ2-5, the V gene TRBV5-1, with a tentative D call TRBD2 (6 bases). CDR1 SGHRS and CDR2 YFSETQ come from the germline V gene. The CDR3 runs to 14 residues. Trimming pared 1 base from V and 5 bases from J, leaving 12 bases between. DNA for the CDR3: TGCGCCAGCAGCTTGTCGGGGGAGATGGAGACCCAGTACTTC. Protein product: CASSLSGEMETQYF.

The chain is built from TRBV19 and TRBJ1-1; D possibly corresponds to TRBD1 (5 bases). The CDR3 totals 14 residues. CDR1 is LNHDA, CDR2 SQIVND, per germline (reference sequence). Trimming removed 4 bases at V and 3 bases at J, with 12 bases between. For the CDR3, the DNA is TGTGCCAGTAGTACCAACACAGGAGACACTGAAGCTTTCTTT. This sequence encodes CASSTNTGDTEAFF.

This chain connects TRBV4-1 to TRBJ2-7, with 12 bases identical to TRBD2. Germline lookup yields CDR1 MGHRA and CDR2 YSYEKL. This CDR3 is built from 16 residues. Trimming cost V 1 base and J 3 bases; bases outside gene matches: 4. CDR3 sequence: CASSQASGGAYYEQYF. The DNA for the CDR3 is TGCGCCAGCAGCCAAGCTAGCGGGGGGGCTTACTACGAGCAGTACTTC.